This TCR delta chain was captured by sequencing in a study of Vδ1+ human thymocytes. Overall study findings and caveats: Highly polyclonal TRG and TRD repertoires with Gaussian CDR3 length distributions appeared in thymus.

Extracted RNA was reverse transcribed into cDNA. The CDR3 regions were amplified by multiplex PCR from V-gene primers to a constant-region primer. TCRdb re-called the multiplex PCR reads with CATT. The repertoire includes 70,000 to 90,000 delta-chain clones, roughly a third of them detected once, and under 0.3% sits in the top ten. Remarks on this clone: The target antigen is unknown.

The CDR3 length is 22 residues. V lost 5 bases, J lost 4 bases, and 30 bases stayed unmatched. Per the germline V gene, CDR1 is TSWWSYY and CDR2 is QGS. Sequenced material: Vdelta1+ gamma-delta thymocytes from the thymus. The subset is: FACS-sorted CD3+ TCRalphabeta- TCRVdelta1+ TCRVdelta2- thymocytes. The TCR comes from a boy in the first two years of life who had congenital heart surgery. The gene calls are TRDV1 and TRDJ1; 8 bases align to TRDD3. CDR3 in amino acids: CALGNGVNGLILRWGTYDKLIF. CDR3 nucleotide sequence: TGTGCTCTTGGGAACGGGGTAAACGGGTTGATCCTACGCTGGGGGACGTACGATAAACTCATCTTT.